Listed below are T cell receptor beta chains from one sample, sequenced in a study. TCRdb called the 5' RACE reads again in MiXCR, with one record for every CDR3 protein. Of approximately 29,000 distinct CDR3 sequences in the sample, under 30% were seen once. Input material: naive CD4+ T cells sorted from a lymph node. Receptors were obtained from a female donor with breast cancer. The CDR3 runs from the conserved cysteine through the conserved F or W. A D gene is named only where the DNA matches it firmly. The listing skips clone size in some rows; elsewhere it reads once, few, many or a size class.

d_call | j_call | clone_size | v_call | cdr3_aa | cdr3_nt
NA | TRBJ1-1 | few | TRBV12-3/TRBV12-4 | CASSQGRRVNFVGLGHTEAFF | TGTGCCAGCAGCCAAGGGAGGCGGGTCAACTTCGTCGGTCTCGGGCACACTGAAGCTTTCTTT
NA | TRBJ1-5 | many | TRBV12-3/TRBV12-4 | CASSLERNQPQHF | TGTGCCAGCAGTTTGGAGCGGAATCAGCCCCAGCATTTT
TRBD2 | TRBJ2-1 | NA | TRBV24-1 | CATSEGGSITYNEQFF | TGTGCCACCAGTGAGGGGGGGAGTATCACCTACAATGAGCAGTTCTTC
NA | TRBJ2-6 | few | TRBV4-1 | CASLGDVGANVLTF | TGCGCCAGCCTCGGGGACGTTGGGGCCAACGTCCTGACTTTC
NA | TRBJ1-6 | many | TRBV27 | CASSLGGIYNSPLHF | TGTGCCAGCAGCCTAGGGGGGATCTATAATTCACCCCTCCACTTT
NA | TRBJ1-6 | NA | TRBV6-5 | CASSPPAGVGSPLHF | TGTGCCAGCAGCCCCCCCGCAGGAGTGGGCTCACCCCTCCACTTT
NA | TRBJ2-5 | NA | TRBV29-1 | CSVRPVLLETQYF | TGCAGCGTCAGGCCCGTTTTATTGGAGACCCAGTACTTC
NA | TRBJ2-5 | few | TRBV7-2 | CASSLQAGETQYF | TGTGCCAGCAGCTTACAGGCTGGGGAGACCCAGTACTTC
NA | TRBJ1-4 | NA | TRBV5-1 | CASSLAPREKLFF | TGCGCCAGCAGCTTGGCCCCACGTGAAAAACTGTTTTTT
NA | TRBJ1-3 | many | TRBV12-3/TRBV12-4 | CASGISGNTIYF | TGTGCCAGCGGGATATCTGGAAACACCATATATTTT
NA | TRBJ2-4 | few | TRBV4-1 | CASSHPRGGGHEF | TGCGCCAGCAGCCACCCTAGGGGAGGAGGACATGAATTC
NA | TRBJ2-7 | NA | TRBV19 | CASSMSSASYEQYF | TGTGCCAGTAGTATGAGTAGCGCATCCTACGAGCAGTACTTC
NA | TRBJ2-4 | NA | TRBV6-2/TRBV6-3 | CASSYDRGRSENIQYF | TGTGCCAGCAGTTACGACCGGGGGCGCTCTGAAAACATTCAGTACTTC
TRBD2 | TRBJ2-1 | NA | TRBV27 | CASSSGLGSYNEQFF | TGTGCCAGCAGTTCGGGACTAGGCTCCTACAATGAGCAGTTCTTC
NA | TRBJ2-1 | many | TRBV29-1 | CSARGQGGLDEQFF | TGCAGCGCAAGAGGCCAGGGGGGATTAGATGAGCAGTTCTTC
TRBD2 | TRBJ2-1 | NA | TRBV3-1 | CASSPGTSTEQFF | TGTGCCAGCAGCCCCGGGACTAGTACTGAGCAGTTCTTC
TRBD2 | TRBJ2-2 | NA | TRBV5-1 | CASSLLAGPTGELFF | TGCGCCAGCAGCTTGCTAGCGGGACCCACCGGGGAGCTGTTTTTT
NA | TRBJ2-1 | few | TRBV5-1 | CASSLGGIVNEQLF | TGCGCCAGCAGCTTAGGAGGAATCGTAAATGAGCAGCTCTTC
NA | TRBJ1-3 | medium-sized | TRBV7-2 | CASSSARGSGNTIYF | TGTGCCAGCAGCTCCGCAAGGGGTTCAGGAAACACCATATATTTT
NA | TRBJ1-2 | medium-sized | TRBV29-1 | CSVEEGSLANYGYTF | TGCAGCGTTGAAGAGGGTAGTTTAGCTAACTATGGCTACACCTTC
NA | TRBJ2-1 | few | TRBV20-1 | CSATTYSGELYNEQFF | TGCAGTGCCACTACTTATAGCGGAGAATTATACAATGAGCAGTTCTTC
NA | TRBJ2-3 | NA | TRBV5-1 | CASSWLQGTDTQYF | TGCGCCAGCAGCTGGCTGCAAGGGACAGATACGCAGTATTTT
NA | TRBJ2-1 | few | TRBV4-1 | CASSQGGTENNEQFF | TGCGCCAGCAGCCAAGGCGGGACCGAGAACAATGAGCAGTTCTTC
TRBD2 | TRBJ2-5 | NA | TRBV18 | CASSYTSGVGETQYF | TGTGCCAGCTCTTACACTAGCGGGGTAGGAGAGACCCAGTACTTC